The 22 T cell receptor beta chains below come from one sample, sequenced in a study of T-cell memory formation after mild COVID-19. TCRdb re-called the 5' RACE reads through MiXCR, storing one row per CDR3 protein. The sample consists of some 330,000 distinct CDR3 sequences, under 25% of them appearing once. Input material: PBMCs or a T cell subset sorted from them (not recorded which). These TCRs come from an adult woman who had mild COVID-19 (a few samples of this study predate the infection). Cell type and time point are not known.

Relative to its sample, this clonotype is medium-sized. The J gene is TRBJ2-1, the V gene TRBV4-2; D might be TRBD1 (7 bases). CDR3 size: 14 residues. The germline V gene encodes CDR1 LGHNA and CDR2 YNFKEQ. Deletions cut 6 bases from V and 8 bases from J, with 17 bases between. CDR3 region: CASSLAQGGDEQFF. The DNA for the CDR3 is TGTGCCAGCAGTCTCGCCCAGGGGGGCGATGAGCAGTTCTTC.

Many counts were recorded for this clonotype. The rearrangement links TRBV5-1 to TRBJ1-1; no definite D call. This CDR3 is built from 15 residues. V was cut by 4 bases and J by 1 base, with 14 bases left in between. Germline CDR1 and CDR2: SGHRS and YFSETQ. The CDR3 coding sequence is TGCGCCAGCAGCGTGCTCGGACCGACGAACACTGAAGCTTTCTTT. Translated: CASSVLGPTNTEAFF.

This clonotype has only a few counts. V is TRBV5-8 and J is TRBJ2-2, with 12 bases that match TRBD1. Trimming removed 2 bases from V and 4 bases from J; junction bases left unmatched: 3. Germline CDR1 SGHTS, CDR2 YDEGEE. The CDR3 is made up of 16 amino acids. The CDR3 sequence: CASSLWDRGRTGELFF. CDR3 nucleotide sequence: TGTGCCAGCAGCTTATGGGACAGGGGGCGCACCGGGGAGCTGTTTTTT.

This clonotype was seen only a few times. The rearrangement joins TRBV20-1 to TRBJ1-2; 9 positions agree with TRBD1. V lost 2 bases and J lost 4; bases outside the gene matches: 11. The CDR3 covers 16 residues. CDR1 is DFQATT, CDR2 SNEGSKA, per germline (reference sequence). DNA for the CDR3: TGCAGTGCTAGATCCGGGACAGGGAAGTCAGGCTATGGCTACACCTTC. Translated, it gives CSARSGTGKSGYGYTF.

This clonotype was picked up a small number of times. The CDR3 region is CASSVRSGDTNTGELFF. The DNA of the CDR3 is TGTGCCAGCAGCGTCCGGAGCGGCGACACGAACACCGGGGAGCTGTTTTTT. The chain combines TRBV7-9 with TRBJ2-2, with a weak D call TRBD2 (5 bases). Germline V gene data show CDR1 as SEHNR and CDR2 as FQNEAQ (reference sequence). CDR3 size: 17 residues. Deletions cut 5 bases from V and 0 bases from J, with 16 bases between.

The V and J genes are TRBV5-1 and TRBJ1-1; TRBD1 might be the D (5 bases). V gave up 4 bases and J gave up 3 bases, with 19 bases separating them. The germline gives CDR1 SGHRS, CDR2 YFSETQ. CDR3 length: 16 amino acids. The CDR3, as DNA: TGCGCCAGCAGCCAAAGGACACCAGCCTGGGACACTGAAGCTTTCTTT. It specifies CASSQRTPAWDTEAFF.

This clonotype was recorded a few times. The chain is built from TRBV7-9 and TRBJ1-5; TRBD1 is a possible D gene (5 bases). Trimming took 6 bases from V and 3 from J, leaving 21 bases between them. Germline V lookup: CDR1 SEHNR, CDR2 FQNEAQ (reference sequence). The CDR3 runs to 17 residues. The CDR3 reads CASSSTIGTVANQPQHF. In DNA form, the CDR3 reads TGTGCCAGCAGTTCAACTATTGGGACTGTTGCCAATCAGCCCCAGCATTTT.

This clonotype was picked up a small number of times. The chain recombines TRBV12-3 or TRBV12-4 with TRBJ1-2, with D maybe TRBD1 (6 bases). The V and J ends lost 8 bases and 8 bases respectively, with 15 bases between them. This CDR3 contains 12 residues. CDR3 DNA sequence: TGTGCCAGCCTCGGATCAGGGGCCGGCTACACCTTC. Protein sequence: CASLGSGAGYTF.

The chain's CDR3 is CASSPSGGKTSTDTQYF. CDR3 nucleotide sequence: TGTGCCAGCAGCCCGAGCGGGGGGAAAACTAGCACAGATACGCAGTATTTT. This chain connects TRBV7-3 to TRBJ2-3; 9 bases align to TRBD2. The V gene's germline CDR1 is SGHTA and CDR2 FQGTGA. V dropped 5 bases and J dropped 0; count of bases not matched to a gene: 9. The CDR3 has 17 amino acids.

This clonotype was counted a few times. This chain connects TRBV5-1 to TRBJ2-1, with D possibly being TRBD2 (5 bases). From germline, CDR1 is SGHRS and CDR2 YFSETQ. This CDR3 is built from 13 residues. V lost 1 base, J lost 7 bases, and 9 bases lay in between. The CDR3 sequence: CASSLWTANEQFF. The CDR3 DNA sequence: TGCGCCAGCAGCTTGTGGACTGCTAATGAGCAGTTCTTC. The whole variable domain, filled in from reference TRBV5-1 and TRBJ2-1, reads KAGVTQTPRYLIKTRGQQVTLSCSPISGHRSVSWYQQTPGQGLQFLFEYFSETQRNKGNFPGRFSGRQFSNSRSEMNVSTLELGDSALYLCASSLWTANEQFFGPGTRLTVL.

The gene calls are TRBV14 and TRBJ2-1, with 7 nucleotides matching TRBD1. This CDR3 contains 13 residues. J was trimmed by 10 bases and V by 1 base; bases with no gene match: 4. Germline-derived CDR1 and CDR2 are SGHDN and FVKESK. CDR3 nucleotide sequence: TGTGCCAGCAGCCAAGTGGGGACAGTAGAGCAGTTCTTC. It codes for CASSQVGTVEQFF.

The V call is TRBV5-1, the J call TRBJ2-4, with a weak D call TRBD1 (6 bases). This CDR3 contains 14 residues. Trimming pared 4 bases from V and 1 base from J, leaving 9 bases between. Germline V gives CDR1 SGHRS, CDR2 YFSETQ. In DNA form, the CDR3 reads TGCGCCAGCAGCGACCAGGGGGCCAAAAACATTCAGTACTTC. It encodes CASSDQGAKNIQYF.

This clonotype has a handful of counts. V and J are TRBV11-2 and TRBJ1-2; D is perhaps TRBD1 (5 bases). CDR3 length: 14 residues. Germline V CDR1 and CDR2: SGHAT, FQNNGV. V was shortened by 1 base and J by 3 bases, with 9 bases between the two germline ends. CDR3 region: CASSLGGYDYGYTF. CDR3 in DNA: TGTGCCAGCAGCTTAGGGGGCTATGACTATGGCTACACCTTC.

In nucleotides, the CDR3 is TGCAGTGCTAGCTTAGGGGAAAACACTGAAGCTTTCTTT. Its protein is CSASLGENTEAFF. The chain carries TRBV20-1 and TRBJ1-1; D possibly corresponds to TRBD1 (5 bases). V was trimmed by 3 bases and J by 2 bases, leaving 10 bases between them. The CDR3 covers 13 residues. The germline V gene has CDR1 DFQATT and CDR2 SNEGSKA (reference sequence).

The V gene is TRBV30, the J gene TRBJ2-5; D is ambiguous. The length of the CDR3 is 12 residues. The germline V and J ends were trimmed by 5 bases and 1 base, with 8 bases remaining between them. Germline loops: CDR1 GTSNPN, CDR2 SVGIG (reference sequence). Here the CDR3 DNA reads TGTGCCTGGGGAACCTCCCAAGAGACCCAGTACTTC. It specifies CAWGTSQETQYF.

This clonotype has at least ten counts. The CDR3 here is CASSYTFDKGHYYEQYF. The CDR3 DNA reads as TGTGCCAGCAGTTACACTTTTGATAAGGGACACTACTACGAGCAGTACTTC. The chain recombines TRBV6-2 or TRBV6-3 with TRBJ2-7; D possibly corresponds to TRBD1 (6 bases). V was cut by 2 bases and J by 3 bases, with 20 bases left in between. The CDR3 sequence is 17 residues long. Germline loops: CDR1 MNHEY, CDR2 SVGEGT.

This clonotype was detected only a few times. The V call is TRBV3-1, the J call TRBJ1-2, with 10 bases aligning to TRBD1. The V segment lost 6 bases and the J segment 2 bases; nucleotides outside the gene matches: 6. The CDR3 extends over 15 amino acids. CDR1 is LGHDT, CDR2 YNNKEL, per germline (reference sequence). The CDR3 DNA sequence: TGTGCCAGCAGGCATTTGACAGGGGGCAACTATGGCTACACCTTC. Amino acid sequence: CASRHLTGGNYGYTF. Combining the CDR3 with reference TRBV3-1 and TRBJ1-2 gives the whole variable domain DTAVSQTPKYLVTQMGNDKSIKCEQNLGHDTMYWYKQDSKKFLKIMFSYNNKELIINETVPNRFSPKSPDKAHLNLHINSLELGDSAVYFCASRHLTGGNYGYTFGSGTRLTVV.

This clonotype was seen a handful of times. The CDR3 region has the DNA TGCAGTGCTAGACCCCCGGCCCCAGGCACTGAAGCTTTCTTT. Protein sequence: CSARPPAPGTEAFF. J is TRBJ1-1 and V is TRBV20-1; D is undetermined. CDR1 and CDR2 (germline): DFQATT, SNEGSKA (reference sequence). The CDR3 contains 14 residues. V was pared by 2 bases and J by 4 bases, with 14 bases between.

The V gene is TRBV20-1, the J gene TRBJ1-5, with TRBD1 matching 9 bases. Trimming took 3 bases from V and 0 from J; bases not matched to a gene: 6. The germline V gene encodes CDR1 DFQATT and CDR2 SNEGSKA (reference sequence). This CDR3 comprises 16 residues. CDR3 DNA sequence: TGCAGTGCTAGTCCCGGGACAGGGAGTAGCAATCAGCCCCAGCATTTT. Translation gives CSASPGTGSSNQPQHF.

The V call is TRBV29-1, the J call TRBJ2-3, with 9 bases identical to TRBD2. With 1 base clipped from V and 6 bases from J, the junction kept 5 bases outside the gene matches. CDR3 size: 14 residues. The germline CDR1 and CDR2 sequences are SQVTM and ANQGSEA. CDR3 region: CSVEGAGGPDTQYF. CDR3 DNA: TGCAGCGTTGAAGGGGCGGGAGGGCCTGATACGCAGTATTTT.

This clonotype showed up just a few times. J is TRBJ2-7 and V is TRBV27; 8 bases line up with TRBD1. V shed 2 bases, J shed 6 bases, and the junction held 3 bases outside the gene matches. The CDR3 is 13 residues long. Looked up from germline, CDR1 is MNHEY and CDR2 is SMNVEV (reference sequence). Here the CDR3 reads CASSLRTGFEQYF. CDR3 coding DNA: TGTGCCAGCAGTTTACGGACAGGGTTCGAGCAGTACTTC.

This clonotype was seen at least ten times. The chain is built from TRBV7-9 and TRBJ2-7; TRBD1 matches 7 bases. Losses at the gene ends were 2 bases for V and 7 bases for J; bases not matched to a gene: 5. From germline, CDR1 is SEHNR and CDR2 FQNEAQ (reference sequence). The CDR3 contains 13 residues. The CDR3 bases are TGTGCCAGCAGCTTATTCGGGACAGAAGAGCAGTACTTC. Translation: CASSLFGTEEQYF.